This TCR beta chain was sequenced during a study of blood T cell repertoires in COVID-19. Across the whole study: Both acute and convalescent COVID-19 samples were obtained from the United States, Italy and Spain.

The CDR3 has 15 residues. Germline V gene data show CDR1 as LNHDA and CDR2 as SQIVND (reference sequence). V was pared by 5 bases and J by 3 bases, with 17 bases between. Produced via immunoSEQ multiplex PCR; TCRdb's table is partial and in-frame only. Altogether some 40,000 clones are present, 86% being singletons, with the ten largest covering under 5.5%. The sequencing input was peripheral blood. The sequence derives from a man in his forties or fifties with active COVID-19. V is TRBV19 and J is TRBJ2-7; possible D gene TRBD2, 6 bases. The CDR3 spells CASSPRGSGIYEQYF. CDR3 DNA sequence: TGTGCCAGTAGTCCTCGGGGTAGCGGTATCTACGAGCAGTACTTC.